These 23 T cell receptor beta chains originate from one sample sequenced in a study of T cells in Graves' hyperthyroidism and ophthalmopathy. Amplification of TCR beta CDR3 regions used RNA as the template. HTBI primers were employed in a first-round RT-PCR of the TCR CDR3. TCRdb redid the calling of the multiplex PCR reads with MiXCR, one entry per CDR3 protein. This table has approximately 690,000 distinct CDR3 sequences, about 14% appearing once. Sequencing was performed on blood. The receptors were gathered from a woman between 50 and 59 years old with Graves' ophthalmopathy.

This clonotype was seen more than once but under ten times. The germline gene is not matched at one end of the junction; a read error may be the cause. This chain links TRBV11-2 with TRBJ2-3, with D unclear. CDR1 is SGHAT and CDR2 is FQNNGV in the germline V gene. The CDR3 totals 12 residues. CDR3 DNA: TGTGCCAGCAGGCGGAGCACAGATACGCGGTATTTT. This gives the protein CASRRSTDTRYF.

This clonotype was observed at least ten times. V usage is TRBV9 and J usage is TRBJ1-2, with D perhaps matching TRBD1 (5 bases). The length of the CDR3 is 13 residues. CDR1 and CDR2 (germline): SGDLS, YYNGEE. V was clipped by 0 bases and J by 2 bases, with 5 bases between them. In nucleotides, the CDR3 is TGTGCCAGCAGCGTAGCAGGGAACTATGGCTACACCTTC. This translates into CASSVAGNYGYTF.

In this sample, this clonotype turned up many times. This rearrangement joins TRBV27 to TRBJ2-2; TRBD2 is a possible D gene (6 bases). V gave up 5 bases and J gave up 8 bases, with 6 bases separating them. The CDR3 length is 11 residues. Per germline, CDR1 MNHEY and CDR2 SMNVEV (reference sequence). Here the CDR3 DNA reads TGTGCCAGCAGTGGGACTGGGGAGCTGTTTTTT. Translating gives CASSGTGELFF.

The rearrangement links TRBV6-5 to TRBJ2-3; weak D call: TRBD1 (6 bases). Trimming pared 2 bases from V and 7 bases from J, leaving 10 bases between. The CDR3 has 13 residues. Per the germline V gene, CDR1 is MNHEY and CDR2 is SVGAGI. The CDR3 DNA reads as TGTGCCAGCAGTTACAGGCAGGGGAATACGCAGTATTTT. Protein sequence: CASSYRQGNTQYF.

The chain carries TRBV29-1 and TRBJ1-1; D possibly corresponds to TRBD1 (6 bases). The germline V and J ends were trimmed by 5 bases and 6 bases, with 19 bases remaining between them. Germline CDR1 SQVTM, CDR2 ANQGSEA. CDR3 length: 14 amino acids. In DNA, the CDR3 is TGCAGCGTTAAAAATTCCGGGGGCCGCGCTGAAGCTTTCTTT. Amino acid sequence: CSVKNSGGRAEAFF.

This clonotype was seen ten or more times. The CDR3 DNA is TGTGCCAGCATTTCCCCGCCGACAGGAGACTTGAACACTGAAGCTTTCTTT. Translating it yields CASISPPTGDLNTEAFF. The genes are TRBV12-3 or TRBV12-4 and TRBJ1-1, with D possibly matching TRBD1 (6 bases). V was pared by 7 bases and J by 0 bases, with 21 bases between. This CDR3 has 17 amino acids.

This clonotype has a handful of counts. The chain carries TRBV27 and TRBJ1-2, with D perhaps matching TRBD1 (5 bases). The V and J ends lost 0 bases and 4 bases respectively, with 9 bases between them. Germline lookup yields CDR1 MNHEY and CDR2 SMNVEV (reference sequence). This CDR3 spans 14 amino acids. The CDR3 region is CASSLSVTGYGYTF. CDR3 in DNA: TGTGCCAGCAGTTTATCGGTTACAGGCTATGGCTACACCTTC.

This clonotype was observed a few times. The chain carries TRBV5-4 and TRBJ1-1; D unclear. The CDR3 has 16 amino acids. V lost 2 bases, J lost 6 bases, and 20 bases lay in between. The germline V gene has CDR1 SGHNT and CDR2 YYREEE (reference sequence). Here the CDR3 DNA reads TGTGCCAGCAGCTTTTTTGGGCGGTTAAATGTTGCTGAAGCTTTCTTT. Translated, it gives CASSFFGRLNVAEAFF.

With respect to this clonotype: Being one base from a much bigger clone, this may be a read error. The chain carries TRBV27 and TRBJ2-5; D perhaps matches TRBD2 (5 bases). From germline, CDR1 is MNHEY and CDR2 SMNVEV (reference sequence). The CDR3 length is 15 residues. This CDR3 is CAGSRGLRARETQYF. The DNA for the CDR3 is TGTGCCGGCAGTCGAGGCTTGAGGGCCCGGGAGACCCAGTACTTC.

The chain joins TRBV30 to TRBJ2-3; no definite D call. The germline gives CDR1 GTSNPN, CDR2 SVGIG (reference sequence). The CDR3 runs to 13 residues. V dropped 5 bases and J dropped 4 bases, with 13 bases sitting between them. This chain's CDR3 is CAWARNVADTQYF. Here the CDR3 DNA reads TGTGCCTGGGCGCGTAACGTGGCAGATACGCAGTATTTT.

This clonotype was recorded at least ten times. V is TRBV24-1 and J is TRBJ2-3; TRBD2 agrees at 8 bases. J gave up 4 bases and V 5 bases, and 7 bases lay outside the gene matches. The CDR3 extends over 15 amino acids. Germline V CDR1 and CDR2: KGHDR, SFDVKD. In DNA form, the CDR3 reads TGTGCCACCAGTGGGAAAGCGGGAGTTCCAGATACGCAGTATTTT. It specifies CATSGKAGVPDTQYF.

This clonotype appeared many times. The genes are TRBV6-1 and TRBJ2-1, with TRBD2 matching over 7 bases. Germline assignment: CDR1 MNHNS and CDR2 SASEGT. This CDR3 is 13 amino acids long. V trimming: 11 bases; J trimming: 0 bases; junction bases outside the gene matches: 4. Here the CDR3 reads CAAGTISYNEQFF. The CDR3 bases are TGTGCCGCGGGGACTATCTCCTACAATGAGCAGTTCTTC.

This clonotype showed up many times. The J gene is TRBJ2-1, the V gene TRBV13; 10 nucleotides match TRBD2. V dropped 4 bases and J dropped 6; count of bases not matched to a gene: 6. The CDR3 is made up of 15 amino acids. Germline V gene lookup returns CDR1 PRHDT and CDR2 FYEKMQ (reference sequence). The CDR3 is CASSSPRTSGNEQFF. The CDR3 DNA follows: TGTGCCAGCAGCTCGCCGAGGACTAGCGGCAATGAGCAGTTCTTC.

The chain carries TRBV19 and TRBJ2-2; 12 bases are shared with TRBD2. The CDR3 is made up of 16 amino acids. The V and J ends lost 7 bases and 6 bases, in that order; junction bases with no gene match: 9. The germline V gene encodes CDR1 LNHDA and CDR2 SQIVND (reference sequence). The CDR3 nucleotides read TGTGCCAGTAACCCACGGACTAGCGGGAAGGCCGGGGAGCTGTTTTTT. The encoded protein is CASNPRTSGKAGELFF.

At least ten counts were recorded for this clonotype. The J gene is TRBJ2-3, the V gene TRBV7-9; D could derive from TRBD1 or TRBD2 (5 bases each). The V gene lost 5 bases and the J gene lost 6 bases, with 12 bases spanning the gap. The CDR3 runs 13 residues. The germline CDR1 and CDR2 sequences are SEHNR and FQNEAQ (reference sequence). The CDR3 DNA is TGTGCCAGCAGCCTGTGGGACCTCGATACGCAGTATTTT. This sequence encodes CASSLWDLDTQYF.

This clonotype was detected a few times. This chain joins TRBV6-2 or TRBV6-3 and TRBJ2-7, with D unclear. This CDR3 is 13 amino acids long. V was shortened by 2 bases and J by 6 bases, with 11 bases between the two germline ends. CDR1 is MNHEY, CDR2 SVGEGT, per germline. CDR3 nucleotide sequence: TGTGCCAGCAGTTACCCCCCATGGAGCGAGCAGTACTTC. Translating gives CASSYPPWSEQYF.

This clonotype is a singleton in its sample. The chain has TRBV3-1 and TRBJ2-5; D remains ambiguous. Trimming left V 8 bases short and J 2 bases short, with 18 bases between. The CDR3 is 15 amino acids. CDR1 and CDR2 (germline): LGHDT, YNNKEL (reference sequence). CDR3 sequence (DNA): TGTGCCAGCTCACCCAGTGGATTGGGGCAAGAGACCCAGTACTTC. It yields the protein CASSPSGLGQETQYF.

This clonotype was picked up a small number of times. The rearrangement uses TRBV24-1 and TRBJ2-1; TRBD1 aligns across 9 bases. Germline assignment: CDR1 KGHDR and CDR2 SFDVKD. With V trimmed by 5 bases and J by 4 bases, 8 bases remained unmatched. This CDR3 comprises 16 residues. In DNA form, the CDR3 reads TGTGCCACCAGTGTTACGGGACAGGGATTTTACAATGAGCAGTTCTTC. Protein: CATSVTGQGFYNEQFF.

V and J are TRBV7-9 and TRBJ2-1; D uncertain. The CDR3 contains 11 residues. CDR1 SEHNR and CDR2 FQNEAQ come from the germline V gene (reference sequence). V was shortened by 1 base and J by 12 bases, with 7 bases between the two germline ends. CDR3 residues: CASSLEVGQFF. Written as DNA, the CDR3 is TGTGCCAGCAGCTTAGAGGTTGGGCAGTTCTTC.

This clonotype appeared a few times. V usage is TRBV11-2 and J usage is TRBJ2-1; D unresolved. CDR1 and CDR2 (germline): SGHAT, FQNNGV. The CDR3 runs to 15 residues. V dropped 1 base and J dropped 4 bases, with 11 bases sitting between them. The CDR3 spells CASSLASSAYNEQFF. In DNA, the CDR3 is TGTGCCAGCAGCTTAGCCTCTAGTGCTTACAATGAGCAGTTCTTC.

The sample holds a few counts of this clonotype. The rearrangement joins TRBV27 to TRBJ2-1; the match to TRBD2 covers 13 bases. V lost 6 bases, J lost 6 bases, and 8 bases stayed unmatched. The CDR3 contains 16 residues. Germline CDR1 reads MNHEY; CDR2 reads SMNVEV (reference sequence). The CDR3 sequence is CASRTSGRAWINEQFF. For the CDR3, the DNA is TGTGCCAGCAGAACTAGCGGGAGGGCCTGGATCAATGAGCAGTTCTTC.

The chain is built from TRBV27 and TRBJ2-7; 10 bases agree with TRBD2. Germline trimming cut 8 bases from V and 2 bases from J; bases unmatched to any gene: 12. The CDR3 consists of 16 residues. Germline CDR1 is MNHEY and CDR2 is SMNVEV (reference sequence). The CDR3 sequence: CASRDASGSPTYEQYF. The CDR3, as DNA: TGTGCCAGCCGAGATGCTAGCGGGAGCCCGACCTACGAGCAGTACTTC.

This clonotype was detected many times. The chain recombines TRBV6-1 with TRBJ1-1; unclear D gene. Per germline, CDR1 MNHNS and CDR2 SASEGT. Between the trimmed V and J ends, which lost 6 bases and 6 bases, there was a span of 14 bases. CDR3 size: 13 residues. CDR3 coding DNA: TGTGCCAGCAGCCCTAACATCGACCCTGAAGCTTTCTTT. Translated, it gives CASSPNIDPEAFF.